This T cell receptor beta chain originates from a study of post-analysis software for immune sequencing data. Study as a whole: Progressive-relapsing, secondary progressive and relapsing-remitting multiple sclerosis were among the disease courses included. Findings and limits, study-wide: The authors found that F measure strongly co-clustered same-batch samples. TRBV segments more frequent in patients than in controls numbered roughly 5 and included TRBV5-6, TRBV5-1 and TRBV20-1. Significantly lower normalized Chao1 diversity was seen in multiple sclerosis patients than in controls.

Regarding this clonotype: The antigen remains unidentified.

The ends were cut back, 1 base at V and 11 bases at J, with 14 bases in the middle. CDR3 length: 13 amino acids. CDR1 and CDR2 from the germline V gene are SGHDN and FVKESK. Libraries were made from TCR beta cDNA, and they carried unique molecular identifiers. Input amounts of roughly 0.85 to 10 million T cells were used. These gave around 500,000 cDNA molecules, so each molecule approximated one T cell. TCRdb reprocessed the PCR reads via MiXCR and lists one record per CDR3 protein. In the table there are approximately 690,000 distinct CDR3 sequences, around 60% of which are singletons. The sample consisted of blood. The sequence was obtained from a girl under 10 years old with multiple sclerosis. The chain is built from TRBV14 and TRBJ1-1; weak D call: TRBD1 (5 bases). The CDR3 region has the DNA TGTGCCAGCAGCCAAGTGGGGGGTTTTGTTGCTTTCTTT. Translating it yields CASSQVGGFVAFF.